Below are 5 T cell receptor beta chains sequenced from a single sample in a study of monozygotic twins with inflammatory bowel disease. TCRdb processed the 5' RACE reads again and assigns one entry to each CDR3 protein, with no DNA. This table holds 350,000 to 500,000 distinct CDR3 sequences. Material: blood. These receptors were collected from a human donor with ulcerative colitis or Crohn's disease, or a healthy co-twin of an affected twin (not recorded which).

This sequence joins TRBV28 and TRBJ2-2. Germline CDR1 and CDR2: MDHEN and SYDVKM. The CDR3 is 14 amino acids. CDR3 protein: CASHPSGNTGELFF.

The chain joins TRBV5-1 to TRBJ2-1. CDR3 length equals 15 residues. Germline values: CDR1 SGHRS, CDR2 YFSETQ. The CDR3 region is CASSPTGQPVREQFF.

The gene calls are TRBV29-1 and TRBJ2-7; the D call from TCRdb, TRBD1, cannot be confirmed without DNA. CDR1 and CDR2 from the germline V gene are SQVTM and ANQGSEA. The CDR3 is 14 residues long. CDR3 region: CSGLGGEAGGEQYF.

J is TRBJ2-1 and V is TRBV19; TCRdb returns TRBD2, unconfirmable since there is no DNA. Germline-derived CDR1 and CDR2 are LNHDA and SQIVND (reference sequence). This CDR3 comprises 16 residues. The CDR3 protein is CATRPLAGLSYNEQFF.

V gene TRBV29-1 combines with J gene TRBJ1-2; the TCRdb D gene call, TRBD1, has no DNA to confirm it. The CDR3 totals 15 residues. The germline V gene has CDR1 SQVTM and CDR2 ANQGSEA. The CDR3 here is CSVEGGPGVDYGYTF.